This note documents a single T cell receptor (beta chain) sequence. The antigen is unknown. The CDR3 is 17 amino acids. With 4 bases clipped from V and 1 base from J, the junction kept 4 bases outside the gene matches. CDR1 and CDR2 (germline): SGHRS, YFSETQ. The sample belongs to a study of CD8 T cells in ankylosing spondylitis. Study results and limitations: A TCR beta motif of eight highly homologous variants appeared characteristic of ankylosing spondylitis blood. Clones linked to the disease showed a CD8+ phenotype. They occurred at relatively low frequencies in peripheral blood. Disease-linked clones reportedly concentrated significantly in matched ankylosing spondylitis synovial fluid. In the blood and synovial fluid of reactive arthritis, some motif variants had been previously reported.

Preparation of TCR beta libraries was done by quantitative 5'-RACE with molecular barcodes. MiXCR, applied by TCRdb to the 5' RACE reads, yields one record per CDR3 protein. This table holds about 540,000 distinct CDR3 sequences, roughly 13% found once. This TCR came from a male donor with ankylosing spondylitis. Sequencing was performed on blood, either unsorted or a sorted T cell fraction (not recorded which). The chain employs TRBV5-1 and TRBJ2-2; 13 positions agree with TRBD2. Here the CDR3 reads CASSAGTSGMNTGELFF. DNA for the CDR3: TGCGCCAGCAGCGCCGGGACTAGCGGGATGAACACCGGGGAGCTGTTTTTT.